Listed here is a single T cell receptor beta chain. Its specific antigen is unknown. It has no much larger one-base neighbor in the sample; base qualities were not kept. The data were obtained in a study of blood T cell repertoires in COVID-19 (dated by TCRdb to the early 2020s). Context from the whole study: Samples covering the acute and convalescent phases of COVID-19 were provided by collaborators in the United States, Italy and Spain. The prospective study material was composed of cDNA or gDNA derived from T cells, B-cell-depleted T cells, or PBMCs. Deeply sampled blood TCRbeta repertoires from subjects exposed to, actively infected with, or recovered from COVID-19 were included in the dataset. A freely available public database, intended as a resource for researchers studying the immune response to SARS-CoV-2, is where the repertoires were released. The samples were drawn from the first 160 participants of the ongoing ImmuneRACE study and from over a thousand subjects provided by 6 global collaborators. Sample metadata almost always included a de-identified subject ID, COVID-19 status, age in years and sex. HLA class I and class II types, where available, came from metadata supplied by the sample provider rather than from assay-based typing. Beyond this particular receptor, the publication reports: The quantity of clinical and demographic metadata differed by source and by participant and was supplied without curation.

TCRbeta CDR3 regions were amplified from genomic DNA using the immunoSEQ Assay, a bias-controlled multiplex PCR. The paper's data handling went like this. The number of nucleated cells in each sample was estimated from the amplification of reference gene primers within the assay. To quantify the absolute abundance of each unique TCRbeta CDR3 rearrangement, sequence reads were collapsed and filtered. For each sample, productive Simpson clonality was calculated by taking the square root of Simpson's diversity index across productive rearrangements. The clones in this table, taken by TCRdb from immuneACCESS, are in-frame only. Not every clone is retained; where verified, under half of the shortfall comes from an unresolved V gene, and the cause of the rest is unknown. V and J calls plus clone size are reproduced from that table; the DNA served to infer D and trimming. The sample table lists 250,000 or so clones, approximately 82% of them with a count of one. The ten top clones hold approximately 2% of the sample.

Another Seattle source contributed samples from volunteer blood donors who had recovered from COVID-19. Collaborating institutions collected whole blood in K2EDTA tubes following their own protocols. For TCRbeta analysis, collaborators shipped samples as frozen whole blood, isolated PBMCs, or DNA extracted from either of those sample types. Trimming takes 2 bases from V and 7 bases from J, and the germline ends sit 27 bases apart. Inclusive of the bounding cysteine and phenylalanine, the CDR3 is 18 residues long. CDR3 DNA is the only sequence kept; it has 54 bases, read in frame from the first base. The germline V gene provides CDR1 SGHRS and CDR2 YFSETQ.

This receptor was taken from a man between 35 and 55 years old who had recovered from COVID-19. What was sequenced was peripheral blood. This sequence uses TRBV5-1 and TRBJ1-1; D gene: possibly TRBD1, on 5 matching bases. CDR3 protein: CASSFSSRDSLPGGEAFF. At the DNA level, the sequence is TGCGCCAGCAGCTTCTCTAGCCGGGACTCTCTACCGGGGGGTGAAGCTTTCTTT. The CDR3, completed at both ends by the reference TRBV5-1 and TRBJ1-1 genes, gives the full variable domain KAGVTQTPRYLIKTRGQQVTLSCSPISGHRSVSWYQQTPGQGLQFLFEYFSETQRNKGNFPGRFSGRQFSNSRSEMNVSTLELGDSALYLCASSFSSRDSLPGGEAFFGQGTRLTVV.